Below, 16 T cell receptor beta chains from the same sample are listed, as sequenced in a study of T-cell memory formation after mild COVID-19. TCRdb independently ran MiXCR on the 5' RACE reads; one entry per CDR3 protein. The sample yields hundreds of thousands of distinct CDR3 sequences, roughly 18% seen once. The source material was PBMCs or a T cell subset sorted from them (not recorded which). These receptors were collected from an adult woman who had mild COVID-19 (a few samples of this study predate the infection). Cell type and time point are not known.

This clonotype has a handful of counts. The chain has TRBV7-8 and TRBJ2-7, with D tentatively TRBD2 (5 bases). In germline, CDR1 is SGHVS, CDR2 FQNEAQ. The length of the CDR3 is 16 residues. V lost 0 bases and J lost 4, with 16 bases in between. DNA of the CDR3: TGTGCCAGCAGCTTAGCCGGGCCGGGAAGTCTATACGAGCAGTACTTC. This sequence encodes CASSLAGPGSLYEQYF.

This clonotype came up a few times. This chain links TRBV7-6 with TRBJ2-6, with 14 bases aligning to TRBD2. Germline-derived CDR1 and CDR2 are SGHVS and FNYEAQ. CDR3 length: 17 amino acids. After removal of 6 bases from V and 4 bases from J, the junction contained 5 bases not matched to a gene. Here the CDR3 DNA reads TGTGCCAGCAGGGGACTAGCGGGAGATTCCGGGGCCAACGTCCTGACTTTC. Encoded protein: CASRGLAGDSGANVLTF. Full variable domain (rest looked up from reference TRBV7-6 and TRBJ2-6): GAGVSQSPRYKVTKRGQDVALRCDPISGHVSLYWYRQALGQGPEFLTYFNYEAQQDKSGLPNDRFSAERPEGSISTLTIQRTEQRDSAMYRCASRGLAGDSGANVLTFGAGSRLTVL.

This sequence joins TRBV20-1 and TRBJ1-4; D possibly corresponds to TRBD1 (5 bases). The V end was cut by 3 bases, the J end by 8 bases, with 19 bases between. This CDR3 is built from 15 residues. Looked up from germline, CDR1 is DFQATT and CDR2 is SNEGSKA (reference sequence). The CDR3 reads CSASLWGLSNEKLFF. For the CDR3, the DNA is TGCAGTGCTAGCCTGTGGGGCCTCTCAAACGAAAAACTGTTTTTT.

The chain is built from TRBV7-6 and TRBJ2-2, with TRBD1 matching 11 bases. Germline V gene lookup returns CDR1 SGHVS and CDR2 FNYEAQ. V lost 6 bases, J lost 4 bases, and 4 bases stayed unmatched. The length of the CDR3 is 15 residues. Here the CDR3 DNA reads TGTGCCAGCAGATATGGACAGGGGGCCACCGGGGAGCTGTTTTTT. Encoded protein: CASRYGQGATGELFF.

This clonotype has a handful of counts. The chain uses TRBV6-1 and TRBJ1-2, with no clear D. The germline V gene has CDR1 MNHNS and CDR2 SASEGT. This CDR3 has 11 amino acids. Trimming took off 6 bases at V and 5 bases at J, with 7 bases between the two ends. CDR3 nucleotide sequence: TGTGCCAGCAGGGCCGCGTATGGCTACACCTTC. Residues: CASRAAYGYTF.

The chain employs TRBV7-2 and TRBJ2-5, with 11 bases fitting TRBD2. This CDR3 has 16 residues. The germline V gene has CDR1 SGHTA and CDR2 FQGNSA. Trimming took 0 bases from V and 5 from J; bases not matched to a gene: 5. The CDR3 spells CASSLARTSGFETQYF. The CDR3 nucleotides are TGTGCCAGCAGCTTAGCTCGGACTAGCGGGTTCGAGACCCAGTACTTC.

The sample holds a few counts of this clonotype. The chain combines TRBV5-1 with TRBJ2-7, with 8 bases aligning to TRBD1. The CDR3 has 16 amino acids. With V trimmed by 5 bases and J by 3 bases, 13 bases remained unmatched. Germline V lookup: CDR1 SGHRS, CDR2 YFSETQ. For the CDR3, the DNA is TGCGCCAGCAGGCTTGGGGTTGGGACAGGCGACTACGAGCAGTACTTC. Its translation is CASRLGVGTGDYEQYF.

The rearrangement links TRBV11-2 to TRBJ2-7; 8 bases line up with TRBD2. CDR1 and CDR2 (germline): SGHAT, FQNNGV. The J segment lost 5 bases and the V segment lost 4 bases, leaving 10 bases of the junction unmatched. The CDR3 sequence is 15 residues long. DNA of the CDR3: TGTGCCAGCAGCTCCCCGATTGAGCGGGAGAACGAGCAGTACTTC. Its protein product is CASSSPIERENEQYF.

The V and J genes are TRBV4-2 and TRBJ2-2; the D gene is possibly TRBD2 (6 bases). Looked up from germline, CDR1 is LGHNA and CDR2 is YNFKEQ. The CDR3 is 16 residues long. V gave up 1 base and J gave up 4 bases, with 13 bases separating them. CDR3 amino acids: CASSQGLGRSTGELFF. The CDR3 DNA sequence: TGTGCCAGCAGCCAAGGTTTGGGGAGGTCCACCGGGGAGCTGTTTTTT.

This clonotype was seen a few times. The chain has TRBV29-1 and TRBJ2-7; no reliable D call. Germline CDR1 reads SQVTM; CDR2 reads ANQGSEA. CDR3 length: 11 amino acids. V was cut by 6 bases and J by 7 bases, with 13 bases left in between. CDR3 DNA sequence: TGCAGCGTACGCCATCTGGGAGAGCAGTACTTC. Its translation is CSVRHLGEQYF.

The gene calls are TRBV19 and TRBJ2-3; 10 nucleotides align to TRBD2. The CDR3 has 13 amino acids. Germline assignment: CDR1 LNHDA and CDR2 SQIVND (reference sequence). CDR3 protein: CASSGSSGDTQYF. Here the CDR3 DNA reads TGTGCTTCTAGCGGGAGTTCGGGAGATACGCAGTATTTT.

In this sample, this clonotype turned up many times. The V call is TRBV11-2, the J call TRBJ2-5; no reliable D call. CDR3 length equals 16 residues. V lost 1 base to trimming and J lost 5 bases, with 17 bases between them. CDR1 and CDR2 from the germline V gene are SGHAT and FQNNGV. CDR3 in amino acids: CASSLGFSPSGETQYF. In DNA form, the CDR3 reads TGTGCCAGCAGCTTAGGATTTAGCCCGAGTGGGGAGACCCAGTACTTC.

Many counts were recorded for this clonotype. This sequence joins TRBV12-3 or TRBV12-4 and TRBJ1-4; possibly TRBD1 for D (5 bases). The V end was cut by 3 bases, the J end by 7 bases, with 15 bases between. This CDR3 has 15 amino acids. The CDR3 DNA reads as TGTGCCAGCAGTTTTGGTGGACAAGGAGGTGAAAAACTGTTTTTT. Encoded protein: CASSFGGQGGEKLFF.

The chain combines TRBV7-8 with TRBJ1-1; the D gene is possibly TRBD1 (5 bases). This CDR3 comprises 16 residues. Between the trimmed V and J ends, which lost 2 bases and 0 bases, there was a span of 13 bases. The germline V gene has CDR1 SGHVS and CDR2 FQNEAQ. CDR3 sequence: CASSLLPGTVNTEAFF. The CDR3 nucleotides read TGTGCCAGCAGCTTATTGCCTGGGACGGTGAACACTGAAGCTTTCTTT.

In its sample, this clonotype was seen many times. This chain connects TRBV6-5 to TRBJ2-1; 8 bases map to TRBD2. The germline V gene has CDR1 MNHEY and CDR2 SVGAGI. Losses at the gene ends were 0 bases for V and 4 bases for J; bases not matched to a gene: 2. The CDR3 sequence is 15 residues long. CDR3: CASSYSGGRYNEQFF. CDR3 nucleotides: TGTGCCAGCAGTTACTCGGGCGGGAGGTACAATGAGCAGTTCTTC.

In this sample, this clonotype turned up a few times. The gene calls are TRBV28 and TRBJ2-7; D is ambiguous. Germline V gene data show CDR1 as MDHEN and CDR2 as SYDVKM. Between the trimmed V and J ends, which lost 3 bases and 2 bases, there was a span of 11 bases. The CDR3 consists of 14 residues. CDR3 sequence: CASSFSPDTYEQYF. Written as DNA, the CDR3 is TGTGCCAGCAGTTTTTCCCCCGATACCTACGAGCAGTACTTC. Complete variable domain (other parts from reference TRBV28 and TRBJ2-7): DVKVTQSSRYLVKRTGEKVFLECVQDMDHENMFWYRQDPGLGLRLIYFSYDVKMKEKGDIPEGYSVSREKKERFSLILESASTNQTSMYLCASSFSPDTYEQYFGPGTRLTVT.